Included here is one T cell receptor beta chain sequence, with context. Nominal health characterized the donors when sampled, though unrecorded immune exposures were likely. PCR was performed using 60 Vbeta and 13 Jbeta primers. TCRdb's table, derived via immunoSEQ multiplex PCR, lists solely in-frame clones and lacks some. Among fewer than 350,000 clones listed, over 85% were seen once. The record originates from a study of cytomegalovirus exposure and HLA in healthy donors. With 8 bases clipped from V and 5 bases from J, the junction kept 4 bases outside the gene matches. CDR3 length: 15 amino acids. Germline assignment: CDR1 SNHLY and CDR2 FYNNEI.

This receptor was obtained from a woman younger than 35 in good health and CMV-seronegative. The chain combines TRBV2 with TRBJ2-3, with TRBD2 matching 16 bases. Material for sequencing was PBMCs. CDR3 sequence reads: CASGTSGGELDTQYF. The CDR3 DNA reads as TGTGCCAGCGGGACTAGCGGGGGGGAGTTAGATACGCAGTATTTT.